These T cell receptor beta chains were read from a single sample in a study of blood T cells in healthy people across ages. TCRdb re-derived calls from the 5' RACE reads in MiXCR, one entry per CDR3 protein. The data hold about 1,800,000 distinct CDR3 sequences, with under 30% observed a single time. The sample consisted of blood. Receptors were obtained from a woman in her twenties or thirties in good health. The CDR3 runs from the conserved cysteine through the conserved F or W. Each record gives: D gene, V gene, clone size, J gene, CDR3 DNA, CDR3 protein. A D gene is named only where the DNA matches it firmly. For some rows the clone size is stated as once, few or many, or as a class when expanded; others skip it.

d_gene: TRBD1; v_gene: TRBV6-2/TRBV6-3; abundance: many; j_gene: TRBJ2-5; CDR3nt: TGTGCCAGCAGTTTTGGACAGGGACGGCAAGAGACCCAGTACTTC; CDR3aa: CASSFGQGRQETQYF
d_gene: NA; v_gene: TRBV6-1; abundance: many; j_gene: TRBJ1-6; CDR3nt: TGTGCCAGCAGTGAGACTTCACCCCTCCACTTT; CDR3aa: CASSETSPLHF
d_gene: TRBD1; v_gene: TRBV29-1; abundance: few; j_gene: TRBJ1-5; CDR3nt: TGCAGCGTTGAGGAGACAGGGGGTGGACAGCCCCAGCATTTT; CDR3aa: CSVEETGGGQPQHF
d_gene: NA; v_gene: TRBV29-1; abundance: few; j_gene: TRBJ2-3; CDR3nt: TGCAGCGTTGGGGAGGGGGACTTCTGGGAGTATTTT; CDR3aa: CSVGEGDFWEYF
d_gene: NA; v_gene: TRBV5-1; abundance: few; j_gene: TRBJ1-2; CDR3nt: TGCGCCAGCAGCTTGGATATCAGTTATGGCTACACCTTC; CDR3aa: CASSLDISYGYTF
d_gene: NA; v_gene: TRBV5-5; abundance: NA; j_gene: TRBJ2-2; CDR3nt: TGTGCCAGCAGCTTCATGATCCCCGGGGAGCTGTTTTTT; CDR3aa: CASSFMIPGELFF
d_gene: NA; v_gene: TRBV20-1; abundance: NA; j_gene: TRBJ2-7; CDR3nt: TGCAGTGCGGTACAGCTCTCGGGAGACCCCTACGAGCAGTACTTC; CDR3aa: CSAVQLSGDPYEQYF
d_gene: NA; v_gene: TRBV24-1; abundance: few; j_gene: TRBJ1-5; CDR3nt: TGTGCCACCAGTGATCCGGGTCAGCCCCAGCATTTT; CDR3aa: CATSDPGQPQHF
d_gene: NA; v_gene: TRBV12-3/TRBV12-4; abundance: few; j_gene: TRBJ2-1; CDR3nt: TGTGCCAGCAGTTCCCTACTGGAGCCCTACAATGAGCAGTTCTTC; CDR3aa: CASSSLLEPYNEQFF
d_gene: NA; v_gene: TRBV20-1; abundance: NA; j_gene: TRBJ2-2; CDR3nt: TGCAGTGCTAGAGGCGCTAGTGGGGATGACGGGGAGCTGTTTTTT; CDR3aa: CSARGASGDDGELFF
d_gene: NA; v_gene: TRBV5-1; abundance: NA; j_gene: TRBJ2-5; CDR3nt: TGCGCCGGCGCTGTAGACCAAGAGACCCAGTACTTC; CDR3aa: CAGAVDQETQYF
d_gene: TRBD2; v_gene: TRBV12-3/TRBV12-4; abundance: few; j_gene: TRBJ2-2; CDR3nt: TGTGCCAGCAGAGTATCGGGGGGGCCCAGCGGGGAGCTGTTTTTT; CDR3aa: CASRVSGGPSGELFF
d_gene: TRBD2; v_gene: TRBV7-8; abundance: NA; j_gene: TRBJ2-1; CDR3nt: TGTGCCGGCAGCTTGGCGGGACTAGCGGGGAGCTACAATGAGCAGTTCTTC; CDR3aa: CAGSLAGLAGSYNEQFF
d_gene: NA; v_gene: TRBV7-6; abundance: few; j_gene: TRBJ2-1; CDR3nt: TGTGCCAGCAGCCCGGGTGGTCCAAATGAGCAGTTCTTC; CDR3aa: CASSPGGPNEQFF
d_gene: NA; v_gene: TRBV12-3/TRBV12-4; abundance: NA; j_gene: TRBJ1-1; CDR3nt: TGTGCCAGCAGTCCGCCCTCACGAATTAGGGCTTTCTTT; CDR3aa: CASSPPSRIRAFF
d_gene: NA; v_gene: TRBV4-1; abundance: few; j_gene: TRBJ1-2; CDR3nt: TGCGCCAGCAACCAACGTTTTCCGGTGAACTATGGCTACACCTTC; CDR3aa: CASNQRFPVNYGYTF
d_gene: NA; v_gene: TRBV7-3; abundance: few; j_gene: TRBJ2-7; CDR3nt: TGTGCCAGCAGCATAGGAGTTGACGGCTACGAGCAGTACTTC; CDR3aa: CASSIGVDGYEQYF
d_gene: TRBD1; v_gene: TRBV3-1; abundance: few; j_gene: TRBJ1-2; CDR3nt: TGTGCCAGCAGCCACCGAGGGGACAGTCTCTATGGCTACACCTTC; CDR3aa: CASSHRGDSLYGYTF
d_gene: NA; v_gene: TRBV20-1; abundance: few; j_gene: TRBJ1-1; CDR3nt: TGCAGTGCGAATTTGCGGGGCGTCGCTGAAGCTTTCTTT; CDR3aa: CSANLRGVAEAFF
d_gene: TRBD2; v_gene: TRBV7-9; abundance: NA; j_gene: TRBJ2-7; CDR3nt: TGTGCCAGCAGCATAGCGGGATCAAGTAACGAGCAGTACTTC; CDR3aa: CASSIAGSSNEQYF
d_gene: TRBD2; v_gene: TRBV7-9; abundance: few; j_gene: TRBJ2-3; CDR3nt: TGTGCCAGCAGCTTCGGGGGGTCCCGCACAGATACGCAGTATTTT; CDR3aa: CASSFGGSRTDTQYF
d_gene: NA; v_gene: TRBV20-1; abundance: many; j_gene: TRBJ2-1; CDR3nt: TGCAGTGCTAGACCGGCAAGCGGGCATCAGAGCTCCTACAATGAGCAGTTCTTC; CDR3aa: CSARPASGHQSSYNEQFF
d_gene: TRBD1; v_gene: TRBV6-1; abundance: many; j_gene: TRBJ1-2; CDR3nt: TGTGCCAGCAGTGAAGCGCTTCGATGGGACAGCTATGGCTACACCTTC; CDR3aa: CASSEALRWDSYGYTF
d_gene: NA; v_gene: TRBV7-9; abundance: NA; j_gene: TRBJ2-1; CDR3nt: TGTGCCAGCAGTCCCGTCACTAGCTTTAATGAGCAGTTCTTC; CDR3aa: CASSPVTSFNEQFF
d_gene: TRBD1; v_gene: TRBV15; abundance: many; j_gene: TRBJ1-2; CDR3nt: TGTGCCACCAGCAGCGGACAGGGGGAAGCCGATGGCTACACCTTC; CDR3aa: CATSSGQGEADGYTF
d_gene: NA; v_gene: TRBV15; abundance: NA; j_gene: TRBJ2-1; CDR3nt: TGTGCCACGAAAAACATGACGAGCTCCTACAATGAGCAGTTCTTC; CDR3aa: CATKNMTSSYNEQFF
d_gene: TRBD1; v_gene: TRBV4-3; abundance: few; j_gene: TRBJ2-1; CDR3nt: TGCGCCAGCAGCCCAGGACAGGGGGCGGTGTATGAGCAGTTCTTC; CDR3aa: CASSPGQGAVYEQFF
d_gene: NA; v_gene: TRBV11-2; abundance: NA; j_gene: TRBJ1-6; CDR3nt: TGTGCCAGCAGCGACCTAGGGCAGGCGGAATCACCCCTCCACTTT; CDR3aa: CASSDLGQAESPLHF
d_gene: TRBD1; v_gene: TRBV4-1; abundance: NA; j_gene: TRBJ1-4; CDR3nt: TGCGCCAGCAGCGAAAGGACAGGGGTCGAAAAACTGTTTTTT; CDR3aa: CASSERTGVEKLFF
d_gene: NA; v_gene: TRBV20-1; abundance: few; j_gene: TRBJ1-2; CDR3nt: TGCAGTGCCACCCGTTATGGAGGGGCGGAGTATGGCTACACCTTC; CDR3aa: CSATRYGGAEYGYTF
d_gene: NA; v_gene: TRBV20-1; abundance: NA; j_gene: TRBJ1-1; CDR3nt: TGCAGTGCTCGGACTCGGACTGAAGCTTTCTTT; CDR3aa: CSARTRTEAFF
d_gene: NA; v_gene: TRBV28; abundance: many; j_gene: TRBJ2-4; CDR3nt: TGTGCCAGCAGTGACAAACAGCTAGCCAAAAACATTCAGTACTTC; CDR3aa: CASSDKQLAKNIQYF
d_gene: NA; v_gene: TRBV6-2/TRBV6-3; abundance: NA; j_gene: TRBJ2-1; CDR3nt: TGTGCCAGCAGTCGGGGCGGGACGGGGAATGAGCAGTTCTTC; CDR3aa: CASSRGGTGNEQFF
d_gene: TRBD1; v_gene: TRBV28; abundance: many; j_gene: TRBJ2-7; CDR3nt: TGTGCCAGCAGTTCCGGGACAGGGGACCACTACGAGCAGTACTTC; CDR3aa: CASSSGTGDHYEQYF
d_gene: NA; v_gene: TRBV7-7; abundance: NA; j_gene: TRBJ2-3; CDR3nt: TGTGCCAGCAGCCTTCGGAGAGGAGCTACGCAGTATTTT; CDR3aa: CASSLRRGATQYF
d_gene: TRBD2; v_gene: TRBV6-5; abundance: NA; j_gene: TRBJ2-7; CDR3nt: TGTGCCAGCAGAGAATTGCGGGGGGACTACAATGAGCAGTACTTC; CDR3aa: CASRELRGDYNEQYF
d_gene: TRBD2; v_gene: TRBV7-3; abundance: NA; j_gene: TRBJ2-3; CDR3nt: TGTGCCAGCAGCTCCCCTGGACTAGCGGGGGGCTCCACTAGCACAGATACGCAGTATTTT; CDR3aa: CASSSPGLAGGSTSTDTQYF
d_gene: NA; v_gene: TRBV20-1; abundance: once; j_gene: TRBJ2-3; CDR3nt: TGCAGTGCCCCGGGGGGCAGGCTCACAGATACGCAGTATTTT; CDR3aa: CSAPGGRLTDTQYF
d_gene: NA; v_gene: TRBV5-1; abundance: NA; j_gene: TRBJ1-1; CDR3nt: TGCGCTAGCAGCTTGACCGAGGGGGGCACTGAAGCTTTCTTT; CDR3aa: CASSLTEGGTEAFF
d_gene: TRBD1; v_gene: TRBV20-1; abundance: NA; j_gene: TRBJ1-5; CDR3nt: TGCAGTGCTAGTTACAGGGGAGGTCAGCCCCAGCATTTT; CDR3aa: CSASYRGGQPQHF
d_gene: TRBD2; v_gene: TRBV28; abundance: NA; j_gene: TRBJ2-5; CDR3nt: TGTGCCAGCAGTTTATCCGGGCCGAGCGGGGCCCAGTACTTC; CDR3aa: CASSLSGPSGAQYF
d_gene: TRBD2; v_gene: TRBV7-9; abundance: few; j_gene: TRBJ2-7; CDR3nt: TGTGCCAGCAGCTCCAGTAGCGGGAGGGCCCTCTACGAGCAGTACTTC; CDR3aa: CASSSSSGRALYEQYF
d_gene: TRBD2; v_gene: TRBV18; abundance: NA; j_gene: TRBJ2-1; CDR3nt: TGTGCCAGCTCGAGGACTAGCGGAGGGGATGAGCAGTTCTTC; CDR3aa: CASSRTSGGDEQFF
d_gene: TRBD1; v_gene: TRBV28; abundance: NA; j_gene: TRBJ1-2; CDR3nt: TGTGCCAGCAGGACAGGGATTGGCTACACCTTC; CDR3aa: CASRTGIGYTF
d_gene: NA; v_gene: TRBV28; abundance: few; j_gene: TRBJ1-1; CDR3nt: TGTGCCAGCAGCTACAGGGTTGGCCTCACTGAAGCTTTCTTT; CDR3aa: CASSYRVGLTEAFF
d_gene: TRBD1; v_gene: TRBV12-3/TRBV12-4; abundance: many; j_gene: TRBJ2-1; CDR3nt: TGTGCCAGCAGTCCCGGGACAGGGAGGATCACCAATGAGCAGTTCTTC; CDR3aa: CASSPGTGRITNEQFF
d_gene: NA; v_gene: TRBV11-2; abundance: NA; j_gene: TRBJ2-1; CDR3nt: TGTGCCAGCAGCCCCACTGCGGTCCACAATGAGCAGTTCTTC; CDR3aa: CASSPTAVHNEQFF
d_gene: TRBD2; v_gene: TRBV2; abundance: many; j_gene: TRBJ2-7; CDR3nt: TGTGCCAGCAGTCTTCAGACTAGCGGGGGAGAGCAGTACTTC; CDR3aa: CASSLQTSGGEQYF
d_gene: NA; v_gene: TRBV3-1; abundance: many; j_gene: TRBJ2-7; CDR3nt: TGTGCCAGCAGCCAACAGGGCCCCTACGAGCAGTACTTC; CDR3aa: CASSQQGPYEQYF
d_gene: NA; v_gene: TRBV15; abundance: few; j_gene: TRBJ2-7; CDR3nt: TGTGCCACCAGCAGGGGCGGAAGAAGCTCCTACGAGCAGTACTTC; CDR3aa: CATSRGGRSSYEQYF
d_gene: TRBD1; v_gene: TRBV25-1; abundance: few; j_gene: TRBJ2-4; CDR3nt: TGTGCCAGCAGTGAATTTGGGCAGGGGGCTTTAGGGGAGCAGTACTTC; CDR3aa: CASSEFGQGALGEQYF
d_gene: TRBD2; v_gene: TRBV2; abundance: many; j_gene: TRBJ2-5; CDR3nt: TGTGCCAGCATGGGGGAGGGTGAGACCCAGTACTTC; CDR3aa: CASMGEGETQYF
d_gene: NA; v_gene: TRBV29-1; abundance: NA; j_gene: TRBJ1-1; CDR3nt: TGCTGCGCGACGAGGGCTACGAACACTGAAGCTTTCTTT; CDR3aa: CCATRATNTEAFF
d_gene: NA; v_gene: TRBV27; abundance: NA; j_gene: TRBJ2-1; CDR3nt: TGTGCCAGCAGTTTGAGGGCCCATGGGGCCTCCAAAACCTACAATGAGCAGTTCTTC; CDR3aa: CASSLRAHGASKTYNEQFF
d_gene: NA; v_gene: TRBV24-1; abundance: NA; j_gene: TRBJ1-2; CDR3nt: TGTGCCACCAGTAATTTTCCGGGGAAGAGTGGCTACACCTTC; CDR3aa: CATSNFPGKSGYTF